This TCR beta chain was identified during a study of control samples from healthy donors and cancer patients. Germline V gene data show CDR1 as MNHEY and CDR2 as SVGAGI. This CDR3 is 13 amino acids long. Trimming removed 5 bases at V and 3 bases at J, with 11 bases between. Method: immunoSEQ multiplex PCR; TCRdb's copy keeps in-frame clones and lacks some. There are fewer than 200,000 clones in the sample; approximately 92% occur only once, and approximately 1.5% lies in the top ten. The receptor's source is a man between 18 and 29 years old in good health. This chain links TRBV6-5 with TRBJ2-7; no definite D call. The sequenced sample was blood. The CDR3 DNA reads TGTGCCAGCAGTCAAAAGGCAGGCTACGAGCAGTACTTC. Residues: CASSQKAGYEQYF.